The 23 T cell receptor beta chains reported below all come from one sample, sequenced in a study of graft-versus-host responses after intestinal transplantation. Sequenced by immunoSEQ multiplex PCR; TCRdb stores in-frame clones only, minus some. This sample has 30,000 to 45,000 clones, with roughly 92% found just once. For these TCRs, the target antigens are not known. The starting material was unstimulated CD8+ T cells sorted from spleen or lymph node cells, obtained before transplant. The receptors were sampled from a human donor who was the organ donor for an intestinal transplant.

This sequence joins TRBV6-5 and TRBJ1-1; the D gene is possibly TRBD1 (6 bases). The V gene lost 2 bases and the J gene lost 6 bases, with 13 bases spanning the gap. This CDR3 is built from 14 residues. Germline V lookup: CDR1 MNHEY, CDR2 SVGAGI. DNA of the CDR3: TGTGCCAGCAGTTACACCTACACAGGGCCTGAAGCTTTCTTT. Protein: CASSYTYTGPEAFF.

The rearrangement joins TRBV6-1 to TRBJ2-7, with 7 bases fitting TRBD1. The CDR3 has 16 residues. Per germline, CDR1 MNHNS and CDR2 SASEGT. V gave up 2 bases and J gave up 4 bases; unmatched junction bases: 11. CDR3 region: CASSEIDRAIDYEQYF. CDR3 nucleotide sequence: TGTGCCAGCAGTGAAATAGACAGGGCGATAGATTACGAGCAGTACTTC.

V usage is TRBV4-3 and J usage is TRBJ2-5, with D hard to call. Matching the DNA end better, TRBJ2-7 makes the J call doubtful. The germline gives CDR1 LGHNA, CDR2 YSLEER. CDR3 length equals 14 residues. The CDR3 bases are TGCGCCAGCAGCCAAGAGGAGTCAGCTTACGAGCAGTACTTC. Translated, it gives CASSQEESAYEQYF.

V and J are TRBV7-9 and TRBJ2-3; 10 positions match TRBD1. In germline, CDR1 is SEHNR, CDR2 FQNEAQ (reference sequence). The V and J ends lost 5 bases and 2 bases, in that order; junction bases with no gene match: 7. The CDR3 loop spans 16 amino acids. CDR3 nucleotides: TGTGCCAGCAGCACGGGGACAGGGGAATTCACAGATACGCAGTATTTT. Encoded protein: CASSTGTGEFTDTQYF.

This chain joins TRBV7-9 and TRBJ1-1, with D hard to call. Germline CDR1 and CDR2: SEHNR and FQNEAQ (reference sequence). There are 10 residues in the CDR3. V shed 3 bases and J shed 7 bases, with 3 bases lying between them. CDR3 coding DNA: TGTGCCAGCAGCTTTCATGAAGCTTTCTTT. Protein product: CASSFHEAFF.

The rearrangement joins TRBV10-3 to TRBJ1-1; D unclear. V lost 3 bases to trimming and J lost 1 base, with 9 bases between them. The germline CDR1 and CDR2 sequences are ENHRY and SYGVKD. CDR3 size: 14 residues. This CDR3 is CAISEMGKNTEAFF. The CDR3 DNA is TGTGCCATCAGTGAAATGGGCAAGAACACTGAAGCTTTCTTT.

This chain uses TRBV7-3 with TRBJ1-2, with a possible D match to TRBD1 (5 bases). The germline V gene encodes CDR1 SGHTA and CDR2 FQGTGA. The CDR3 spans 13 residues. V was trimmed by 3 bases and J by 5 bases, leaving 10 bases between them. The chain's CDR3 is CASSFTRVYGYTF. The DNA for the CDR3 is TGTGCCAGCAGCTTCACCAGGGTGTATGGCTACACCTTC.

The chain joins TRBV5-1 to TRBJ2-7, with D uncertain. V lost 0 bases and J lost 4, with 14 bases in between. In germline, CDR1 is SGHRS, CDR2 YFSETQ. CDR3 length: 15 residues. CDR3 DNA sequence: TGCGCCAGCAGCTTGGGACTTTACAACCGATACGAGCAGTACTTC. Translating it yields CASSLGLYNRYEQYF.

The chain employs TRBV1 and TRBJ2-1. TRBV1 is designated a pseudogene. The CDR3 is made up of 13 amino acids. CDR3: CTSSQPGPYPQFF. The DNA for the CDR3 is TGCACCAGCAGCCAGCCGGGCCCCTATCCACAGTTCTTC.

The chain carries TRBV6-1 and TRBJ2-1; 13 bases line up with TRBD2. Germline V gene lookup returns CDR1 MNHNS and CDR2 SASEGT. The CDR3 runs 17 residues. V lost 2 bases, J lost 4 bases, and 5 bases stayed unmatched. CDR3 amino acids: CASSEWGLAGLYNEQFF. CDR3 in DNA: TGTGCCAGCAGTGAATGGGGACTAGCGGGATTGTACAATGAGCAGTTCTTC.

The chain joins TRBV29-1 to TRBJ1-4, with TRBD1 matching 7 bases. The CDR3 is 15 amino acids. The V gene's germline CDR1 is SQVTM and CDR2 ANQGSEA. J was trimmed by 6 bases and V by 3 bases; bases with no gene match: 10. CDR3: CSVDGRETGDEKLFF. Here the CDR3 DNA reads TGCAGCGTTGATGGGAGGGAAACAGGGGATGAAAAACTGTTTTTT.

This chain uses TRBV7-3 with TRBJ2-1; the match to TRBD2 covers 7 bases. The CDR3 runs to 18 residues. The junction had 10 bases not matched to a gene; V was cut back by 2 bases and J by 0 bases. Germline-derived CDR1 and CDR2 are SGHTA and FQGTGA. Here the CDR3 DNA reads TGTGCCAGCAGCTTAGATTTAGCCGGCGGGAGCTCCTACAATGAGCAGTTCTTC. It yields the protein CASSLDLAGGSSYNEQFF.

The chain has TRBV6-6 and TRBJ2-3; possible D gene TRBD1, 6 bases. The CDR3 extends over 12 amino acids. Germline V gene lookup returns CDR1 MNHNY and CDR2 SVGAGI (reference sequence). Deletions cut 9 bases from V and 5 bases from J, with 12 bases between. The CDR3, as DNA: TGTGCCAGTGGGGCAGGGGAAGATACGCAGTATTTT. Its translation: CASGAGEDTQYF.

The gene calls are TRBV5-1 and TRBJ1-5; the D gene is possibly TRBD1 (5 bases). V was clipped by 2 bases and J by 1 base, with 16 bases between them. The germline V gene has CDR1 SGHRS and CDR2 YFSETQ. This CDR3 has 17 residues. The CDR3: CASSFLSRGGSNQPQHF. The CDR3 DNA reads as TGCGCCAGCAGCTTTCTATCTAGGGGCGGGAGCAATCAGCCCCAGCATTTT.

The chain joins TRBV7-9 to TRBJ2-3, with D unclear. This CDR3 contains 19 residues. Trimming stripped 5 bases from V and 0 bases from J, with 24 bases between. In germline, CDR1 is SEHNR, CDR2 FQNEAQ (reference sequence). CDR3 protein: CASSPLTHLLSTSTDTQYF. CDR3 coding DNA: TGTGCCAGCAGCCCTCTCACCCACCTACTTAGTACTAGCACAGATACGCAGTATTTT.

The chain couples TRBV4-3 to TRBJ2-5; 7 nucleotides match TRBD1. The CDR3 has 16 amino acids. V lost 0 bases and J lost 0; bases outside the gene matches: 4. Germline loops: CDR1 LGHNA, CDR2 YSLEER. The CDR3 spells CASSQEDRLYQETQYF. CDR3 coding DNA: TGCGCCAGCAGCCAAGAGGACAGGTTGTACCAAGAGACCCAGTACTTC.

The V and J genes are TRBV6-5 and TRBJ2-7; possible D gene TRBD1, 6 bases. This CDR3 contains 15 residues. Germline loops: CDR1 MNHEY, CDR2 SVGAGI. V was clipped by 7 bases and J by 0 bases, with 16 bases between them. The CDR3, as DNA: TGTGCCAGCACTACCGCGGACAGACACTCCTACGAGCAGTACTTC. It codes for CASTTADRHSYEQYF.

The gene calls are TRBV9 and TRBJ2-3; 8 nucleotides match TRBD2. CDR1 is SGDLS, CDR2 YYNGEE, per germline. The CDR3 runs to 15 residues. The ends lost 0 bases at V and 4 bases at J; junction bases unmatched: 4. The CDR3: CASSVGGRWADTQYF. DNA for the CDR3: TGTGCCAGCAGCGTAGGCGGGAGGTGGGCAGATACGCAGTATTTT.

The count of this clone is one. This rearrangement joins TRBV29-1 to TRBJ2-7; D may be TRBD2 (6 bases). The V gene lost 3 bases and the J gene lost 5 bases, with 14 bases spanning the gap. The CDR3 has 13 residues. Germline CDR1 and CDR2: SQVTM and ANQGSEA. CDR3 loop: CSVDVGTPHEQYF. The CDR3 coding sequence is TGCAGCGTTGATGTAGGGACTCCCCACGAGCAGTACTTC.

The rearrangement joins TRBV7-3 to TRBJ2-1; 8 nucleotides line up with TRBD2. CDR3 length: 15 amino acids. Germline V gene sequence: CDR1 SGHTA, CDR2 FQGTGA. J was trimmed by 4 bases and V by 2 bases; bases with no gene match: 4. The CDR3 region has the DNA TGTGCCAGCAGCTTATTGACTAGCGATTACAATGAGCAGTTCTTC. This gives the protein CASSLLTSDYNEQFF. The full variable domain, with the rest looked up from reference TRBV7-3 and TRBJ2-1, is GAGVSQTPSNKVTEKGKYVELRCDPISGHTALYWYRQSLGQGPEFLIYFQGTGAADDSGLPNDRFFAVRPEGSVSTLKIQRTERGDSAVYLCASSLLTSDYNEQFFGPGTRLTVL.

The chain combines TRBV10-3 with TRBJ1-2; tentatively, D is TRBD1 (6 bases). This CDR3 is 14 amino acids long. Germline CDR1 is ENHRY and CDR2 is SYGVKD. V lost 4 bases and J 4 bases, leaving 13 bases between the germline ends. CDR3 DNA: TGTGCCATCAGTGGGACAGCTTACAGCTATGGCTACACCTTC. This sequence encodes CAISGTAYSYGYTF.

V usage is TRBV6-6 and J usage is TRBJ2-3; no definite D call. CDR3 length: 10 residues. Between the trimmed V and J ends, which lost 9 bases and 2 bases, there was a span of 3 bases. CDR1 is MNHNY, CDR2 SVGAGI, per germline (reference sequence). The CDR3 region has the DNA TGTGCCAGGCCCACAGATACGCAGTATTTT. Encoded protein: CARPTDTQYF.

The gene calls are TRBV5-1 and TRBJ2-7; D not resolved. The length of the CDR3 is 15 residues. The germline V gene has CDR1 SGHRS and CDR2 YFSETQ. Trimming removed 1 base from V and 5 bases from J, with 16 bases in between. The CDR3 DNA is TGCGCCAGCAGCTTGTATCACAGATCCTACGACGAGCAGTACTTC. Its translation: CASSLYHRSYDEQYF.